The 26 T cell receptor beta chains listed next were all sequenced from one sample in a study of human T cells and chemical hapten exposure. Regarding time point: patch test 1, 2 weeks after DPC sensitization. Treatment meaning: therapeutic diphenylcyclopropenone sensitization with weekly scalp DPC. TCRdb independently ran MiXCR on the RACE reads; one entry per CDR3 protein. The table includes some 110,000 distinct CDR3 sequences, roughly 12% detected once. The material sequenced was whole blood, taken in connection with sensitization to the hapten diphenylcyclopropenone (DPC). The receptors come from a woman between 45 and 60 years old with alopecia areata. Some clones in this sample may be carry-over from other donors' samples.

Many counts were recorded for this clonotype. This chain connects TRBV7-9 to TRBJ1-4; D possibly corresponds to TRBD1 (5 bases). The V and J ends lost 5 bases and 4 bases respectively, with 14 bases between them. CDR3 length equals 15 residues. CDR1 is SEHNR and CDR2 is FQNEAQ in the germline V gene (reference sequence). CDR3 nucleotides: TGTGCCAGCAGCCCCTGGGGCGGGCGTAATGAAAAACTGTTTTTT. Translating it yields CASSPWGGRNEKLFF.

The V call is TRBV12-3 or TRBV12-4, the J call TRBJ2-3; TRBD2 agrees at 8 bases. J was trimmed by 2 bases and V by 5 bases; bases with no gene match: 6. The CDR3 contains 15 residues. As DNA, the CDR3 is TGTGCCAGCAGTCGGCTAGCGGGCAACACAGATACGCAGTATTTT. Its protein is CASSRLAGNTDTQYF.

Ten or more counts support this clonotype. The chain joins TRBV7-2 to TRBJ2-3, with 10 bases fitting TRBD2. The V gene end was trimmed by 7 bases and the J gene end by 5 bases; junction bases not matched to a gene: 12. Per germline, CDR1 SGHTA and CDR2 FQGNSA. The CDR3 is 16 amino acids. This chain's CDR3 is CASIQRGGIEIDTQYF. The CDR3 coding sequence is TGTGCCAGCATCCAGCGGGGGGGCATTGAGATAGATACGCAGTATTTT.

This chain connects TRBV29-1 to TRBJ1-4; 9 positions agree with TRBD1. CDR3 size: 13 residues. Germline assignment: CDR1 SQVTM and CDR2 ANQGSEA. Trimming removed 7 bases from V and 5 bases from J; junction bases left unmatched: 5. For the CDR3, the DNA is TGCAGCGCAGCCGGGACAGGGAATGAAAAACTGTTTTTT. It yields the protein CSAAGTGNEKLFF.

This rearrangement joins TRBV21-1 to TRBJ2-7; TRBD1, the D gene given by the table, was not confirmed from the DNA. TRBV21-1 is designated a pseudogene. CDR3 length: 11 amino acids. In DNA, the CDR3 is TGTGCCAGGGCAGGGGAGCACGAGCAGTACTTC. It translates to CARAGEHEQYF.

Concerning this clonotype itself: The junction departs from germline at one end; a sequencing error may be responsible. This sequence joins TRBV12-3 or TRBV12-4 and TRBJ2-1, with 11 bases fitting TRBD2. CDR3 length: 15 amino acids. CDR3 sequence reads: CGSSPGTSGSNEQFF. The CDR3 DNA reads as TGTGGCAGCAGCCCCGGGACTAGCGGCAGCAATGAGCAGTTCTTC.

This clonotype was found many times. The chain joins TRBV10-2 to TRBJ1-1; D uncertain. V was pared by 0 bases and J by 4 bases, with 6 bases between. The CDR3 length is 13 residues. Germline V CDR1 and CDR2: WSHSY, SAAADI. The CDR3 is CASSESAGTEAFF. The CDR3 region has the DNA TGCGCCAGCAGTGAGTCCGCAGGCACTGAAGCTTTCTTT.

This clonotype has at least ten counts. This chain links TRBV12-3 or TRBV12-4 with TRBJ1-4, with D unresolved. The V end lost 4 bases, the J end lost 8 bases, and 14 bases lay between the germline ends. The CDR3 has 14 amino acids. Here the CDR3 reads CASSSEALGEKLFF. DNA of the CDR3: TGTGCCAGCAGTTCGGAGGCACTGGGGGAAAAACTGTTTTTT.

The gene calls are TRBV2 and TRBJ1-6; D not certain. The CDR3 runs 13 residues. With 5 bases removed from V and 1 base from J, the gap between germline ends came to 3 bases. The germline CDR1 and CDR2 sequences are SNHLY and FYNNEI. The DNA for the CDR3 is TGTGCCAGCAGTCAGTCCTATAATTCACCCCTCCACTTT. Its translation: CASSQSYNSPLHF.

The chain joins TRBV12-3 or TRBV12-4 to TRBJ2-4; TRBD2 is a possible D gene (5 bases). This CDR3 is built from 13 residues. The V and J ends lost 7 bases and 8 bases respectively, with 15 bases between them. CDR3 nucleotides: TGTGCCAGCACCTCCCGGCGGGTGGACATTCAGTACTTC. This translates into CASTSRRVDIQYF.

Ten or more counts support this clonotype. The chain employs TRBV19 and TRBJ1-5; 8 positions match TRBD1. The germline gives CDR1 LNHDA, CDR2 SQIVND (reference sequence). The CDR3 has 15 amino acids. Trimming cost V 3 bases and J 2 bases; bases outside gene matches: 3. Here the CDR3 reads CASSIADRGNQPQHF. The CDR3 DNA reads TGTGCCAGTAGTATCGCGGACAGGGGCAATCAGCCCCAGCATTTT.

This clonotype was observed at least ten times. The chain recombines TRBV12-3 or TRBV12-4 with TRBJ1-5; D perhaps matches TRBD1 (5 bases). The V and J ends lost 3 bases and 5 bases respectively, with 11 bases between them. The CDR3 runs to 14 residues. In DNA form, the CDR3 reads TGTGCCAGCAGTTTTGAAGGGGCCCATCAGCCCCAGCATTTT. Residues: CASSFEGAHQPQHF.

This chain uses TRBV4-2 with TRBJ2-2; 8 bases match TRBD1. The germline CDR1 and CDR2 sequences are LGHNA and YNFKEQ. Trimming removed 3 bases from V and 7 bases from J; junction bases left unmatched: 7. The CDR3 runs 15 residues. CDR3 coding DNA: TGTGCCAGCAGCCACGACAGGGGACGAGGCGGGGAGCTGTTTTTT. Encoded protein: CASSHDRGRGGELFF.

The chain employs TRBV12-3 or TRBV12-4 and TRBJ1-4; tentative D call: TRBD1 (6 bases). The CDR3 consists of 13 residues. V was pared by 8 bases and J by 6 bases, with 13 bases between. Here the CDR3 reads CASSGQLDEKLFF. CDR3 DNA: TGTGCCAGCTCTGGACAGCTAGATGAAAAACTGTTTTTT.

This clonotype was detected many times. The V gene is TRBV12-3 or TRBV12-4, the J gene TRBJ1-1; D is undetermined. V gave up 1 base and J gave up 1 base, with 7 bases separating them. The CDR3 runs 14 residues. This chain's CDR3 is CASSLGGTNTEAFF. The CDR3 DNA sequence: TGTGCCAGCAGTTTAGGTGGTACGAACACTGAAGCTTTCTTT.

This clonotype appeared a single time. The V and J genes are TRBV29-1 and TRBJ2-7, with D unresolved. Germline CDR1 is SQVTM and CDR2 is ANQGSEA. Trimming cost V 6 bases and J 4 bases, with 10 bases left between them. The CDR3 is 11 residues long. CDR3 sequence: CSVQDGYEQYF. CDR3 bases: TGCAGCGTCCAAGACGGATACGAGCAGTACTTC.

The chain is built from TRBV14 and TRBJ2-7; D is unresolved. The V and J ends lost 5 bases and 2 bases respectively, with 7 bases between them. Germline assignment: CDR1 SGHDN and CDR2 FVKESK. The CDR3 sequence is 12 residues long. The CDR3: CASSGHTYEQYF. In DNA, the CDR3 is TGTGCCAGCAGCGGCCACACCTACGAGCAGTACTTC.

The chain combines TRBV6-5 with TRBJ2-1, with D perhaps assigned TRBD1 or TRBD2 (5 bases each). V was cut by 6 bases and J by 8 bases, with 26 bases left in between. The CDR3 is 17 residues long. Germline V lookup: CDR1 MNHEY, CDR2 SVGAGI. The CDR3 DNA reads TGTGCCAGCAGCCAAATGACTGGGGGAAAGGGATTCGATGAGCAGTTCTTC. Translated: CASSQMTGGKGFDEQFF.

This clonotype was recorded a few times. The chain is built from TRBV5-1 and TRBJ2-1; 7 positions match TRBD2. Losses at the gene ends were 0 bases for V and 1 base for J; bases not matched to a gene: 1. The length of the CDR3 is 15 residues. CDR1 and CDR2 from the germline V gene are SGHRS and YFSETQ. The CDR3 here is CASSLARGSYNEQFF. DNA for the CDR3: TGCGCCAGCAGCTTGGCGCGGGGGTCCTACAATGAGCAGTTCTTC. Using reference TRBV5-1 and TRBJ2-1 for the parts outside the CDR3, the full variable domain is KAGVTQTPRYLIKTRGQQVTLSCSPISGHRSVSWYQQTPGQGLQFLFEYFSETQRNKGNFPGRFSGRQFSNSRSEMNVSTLELGDSALYLCASSLARGSYNEQFFGPGTRLTVL.

This clonotype was seen ten or more times. The rearrangement links TRBV7-8 to TRBJ2-5, with 7 bases identical to TRBD1. This CDR3 is 14 amino acids long. Per the germline V gene, CDR1 is SGHVS and CDR2 is FQNEAQ. V trimming: 6 bases; J trimming: 3 bases; junction bases outside the gene matches: 7. In DNA, the CDR3 is TGTGCCAGCAGTACGGGACAGTTAAAAGAGACCCAGTACTTC. Protein: CASSTGQLKETQYF.

This clonotype occurred many times. The CDR3 DNA reads TGTGCCATACGGGAGGACCGCACAGATACGCAGTATTTT. Protein product: CAIREDRTDTQYF. V usage is TRBV19 and J usage is TRBJ2-3; TRBD2 agrees at 7 bases. V shed 10 bases and J 1 base; nucleotides not matched to a gene: 5. The CDR3 loop spans 13 amino acids. Germline V gene lookup returns CDR1 LNHDA and CDR2 SQIVND (reference sequence).

This clonotype was seen repeatedly, ten times or more. The J gene is TRBJ1-2, the V gene TRBV28; 10 bases are shared with TRBD1. The CDR3 consists of 14 residues. Germline loops: CDR1 MDHEN, CDR2 SYDVKM. Unmatched junction bases numbered 4, after V lost 3 bases and J lost 6 bases. The CDR3 DNA follows: TGTGCCAGCAGTTTGTCGGACAGGGGGAATGGCTACACCTTC. This codes for CASSLSDRGNGYTF.

This clonotype came up many times. V and J are TRBV29-1 and TRBJ2-1; TRBD2 aligns across 9 bases. Trimming cost V 4 bases and J 6 bases; bases outside gene matches: 10. The CDR3 extends over 15 amino acids. Germline CDR1 reads SQVTM; CDR2 reads ANQGSEA. CDR3 bases: TGCAGCGTTGCGGATAGCGGGAGACGGTTCAATGAGCAGTTCTTC. The encoded protein is CSVADSGRRFNEQFF.

Many counts were recorded for this clonotype. This rearrangement joins TRBV5-1 to TRBJ2-3; D remains ambiguous. The germline V and J ends were trimmed by 5 bases and 1 base, with 8 bases remaining between them. Germline CDR1 and CDR2: SGHRS and YFSETQ. This CDR3 region has 13 residues. As DNA, the CDR3 is TGCGCCAGCAGTAGAAGCGGCACAGATACGCAGTATTTT. Its translation: CASSRSGTDTQYF.

This clonotype was detected only a few times. Mismatch with germline at one junction end may stem from a read error. The chain uses TRBV7-7 and TRBJ2-5; either TRBD1 or TRBD2 may supply D (6 bases each). Germline CDR1 reads SSHAT; CDR2 reads FNYEAQ (reference sequence). This CDR3 has 16 residues. Written as DNA, the CDR3 is TGTGCTAGCAGCCTACGGGCTCCAGGGGAGGAAGAGACCCAGTACTTC. Amino acids: CASSLRAPGEEETQYF.

In this sample, this clonotype turned up a few times. The chain employs TRBV5-1 and TRBJ1-3; 7 nucleotides match TRBD1. Germline CDR1 is SGHRS and CDR2 is YFSETQ. Unmatched junction bases numbered 2, after V lost 2 bases and J lost 0 bases. The CDR3 is made up of 15 amino acids. Here the CDR3 DNA reads TGCGCCAGCAGCTTACAGGGGAGCTCTGGAAACACCATATATTTT. This sequence encodes CASSLQGSSGNTIYF.